The 8 T cell receptor beta chains presented below share a single source sample, sequenced in a study of blood T cell repertoires in COVID-19. Sequenced by immunoSEQ multiplex PCR; TCRdb stores in-frame clones only, minus some. This table has roughly 66,000 clones, about 89% appearing once. The sample taken for sequencing was peripheral blood. The origin of the receptors is a human donor in a cohort sampled during active COVID-19.

The CDR3 loop reads CASSKEILAGPPIPQETQYF. Written as DNA, the CDR3 is TGTGCCAGCAGCAAAGAGATATTGGCAGGGCCCCCTATCCCCCAAGAGACCCAGTACTTC. The chain recombines TRBV21-1 with TRBJ2-5; no DNA check was done on the table's D call, TRBD1. TRBV21-1 is flagged as a pseudogene. CDR3 length: 20 amino acids.

The chain carries TRBV4-1 and TRBJ2-7; possibly TRBD1 for D (6 bases). The CDR3 is 15 amino acids. V lost 1 base, J lost 3 bases, and 13 bases lay in between. CDR1 MGHRA and CDR2 YSYEKL come from the germline V gene. The CDR3 region is CASSQGGSRGYEQYF. In nucleotides, the CDR3 is TGCGCCAGCAGCCAAGGGGGGTCCAGGGGCTACGAGCAGTACTTC.

This chain uses TRBV6-2 or TRBV6-3 with TRBJ2-5; maybe TRBD2 (5 bases). Germline CDR1 MNHEY, CDR2 SVGEGT. V lost 6 bases to trimming and J lost 5 bases, with 19 bases between them. CDR3 length: 15 amino acids. The CDR3 sequence: CASSPGLSTGETQYF. CDR3 DNA sequence: TGTGCCAGCAGCCCCGGACTCTCTACGGGGGAGACCCAGTACTTC.

This rearrangement joins TRBV6-2 or TRBV6-3 to TRBJ2-7; a weak D match, TRBD2 (5 bases). With 2 bases removed from V and 3 bases from J, the gap between germline ends came to 11 bases. Germline values: CDR1 MNHEY, CDR2 SVGEGT. The CDR3 covers 14 residues. The chain's CDR3 is CASSYGPGDYEQYF. Here the CDR3 DNA reads TGTGCCAGCAGTTACGGTCCCGGGGACTACGAGCAGTACTTC.

The V call is TRBV7-9, the J call TRBJ2-2, with no clear D. Germline V gives CDR1 SEHNR, CDR2 FQNEAQ (reference sequence). The V end was cut by 1 base, the J end by 2 bases, with 5 bases between. The CDR3 sequence is 14 residues long. The CDR3 here is CASSLERNTGELFF. CDR3 DNA sequence: TGTGCCAGCAGCTTAGAGAGAAACACCGGGGAGCTGTTTTTT.

The rearrangement links TRBV24-1 to TRBJ2-1; 7 bases line up with TRBD2. The V and J ends lost 3 bases and 3 bases, in that order; junction bases with no gene match: 1. Germline V lookup: CDR1 KGHDR, CDR2 SFDVKD. The CDR3 totals 14 residues. The CDR3 bases are TGTGCCACCAGTGATCGGACTAGCTACAATGAGCAGTTCTTC. Translated: CATSDRTSYNEQFF.

V usage is TRBV6-2 or TRBV6-3 and J usage is TRBJ2-3; 9 positions match TRBD2. The ends lost 4 bases at V and 2 bases at J; junction bases unmatched: 4. CDR1 is MNHEY and CDR2 is SVGEGT in the germline V gene. The CDR3 is 15 residues long. The CDR3 nucleotides are TGTGCCAGCAGTTCCCGACTAGCGGACACAGATACGCAGTATTTT. It translates to CASSSRLADTDTQYF.

The CDR3 coding sequence is TGTGCCAGCTCACCAGTAGCGGGAGGGGAAGATACGCAGTATTTT. It specifies CASSPVAGGEDTQYF. This chain connects TRBV18 to TRBJ2-3, with TRBD2 identical over 11 bases. Germline V gene sequence: CDR1 KGHSH, CDR2 LQKENI. The CDR3 extends over 15 amino acids. The ends lost 2 bases at V and 5 bases at J; junction bases unmatched: 3.